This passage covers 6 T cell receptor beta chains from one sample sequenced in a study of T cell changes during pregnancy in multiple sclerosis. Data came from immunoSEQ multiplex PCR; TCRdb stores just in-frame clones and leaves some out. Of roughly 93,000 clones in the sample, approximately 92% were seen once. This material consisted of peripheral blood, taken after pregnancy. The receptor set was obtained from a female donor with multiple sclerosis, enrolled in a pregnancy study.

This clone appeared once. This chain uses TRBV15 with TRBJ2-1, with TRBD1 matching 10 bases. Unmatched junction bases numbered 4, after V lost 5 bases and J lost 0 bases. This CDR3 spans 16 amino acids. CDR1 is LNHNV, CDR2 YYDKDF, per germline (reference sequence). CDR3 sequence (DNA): TGTGCCACCAGCCGGGACAGGGGTCCCTCCTACAATGAGCAGTTCTTC. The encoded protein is CATSRDRGPSYNEQFF. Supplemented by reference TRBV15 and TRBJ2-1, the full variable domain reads DAMVIQNPRYQVTQFGKPVTLSCSQTLNHNVMYWYQQKSSQAPKLLFHYYDKDFNNEADTPDNFQSRRPNTSFCFLDIRSPGLGDTAMYLCATSRDRGPSYNEQFFGPGTRLTVL.

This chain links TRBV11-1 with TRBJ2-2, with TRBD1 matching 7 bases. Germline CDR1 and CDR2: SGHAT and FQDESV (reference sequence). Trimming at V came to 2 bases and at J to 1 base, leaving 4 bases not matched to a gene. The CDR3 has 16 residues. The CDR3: CASSLRDSLNTGELFF. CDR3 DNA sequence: TGTGCCAGCAGCTTAAGGGACAGCCTGAACACCGGGGAGCTGTTTTTT.

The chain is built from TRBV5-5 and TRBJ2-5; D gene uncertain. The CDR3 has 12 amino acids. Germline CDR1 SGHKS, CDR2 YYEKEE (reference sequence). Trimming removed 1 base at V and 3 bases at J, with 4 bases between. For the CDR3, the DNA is TGTGCCAGCAGCTTGTCCGAAGAGACCCAGTACTTC. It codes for CASSLSEETQYF.

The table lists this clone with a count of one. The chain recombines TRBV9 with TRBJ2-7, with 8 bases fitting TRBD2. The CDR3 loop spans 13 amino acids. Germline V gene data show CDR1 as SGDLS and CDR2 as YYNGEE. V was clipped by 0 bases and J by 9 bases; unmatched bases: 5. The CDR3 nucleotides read TGTGCCAGCAGCGTAGGGTCGGGGGGGGCGCAGTACTTC. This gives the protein CASSVGSGGAQYF.

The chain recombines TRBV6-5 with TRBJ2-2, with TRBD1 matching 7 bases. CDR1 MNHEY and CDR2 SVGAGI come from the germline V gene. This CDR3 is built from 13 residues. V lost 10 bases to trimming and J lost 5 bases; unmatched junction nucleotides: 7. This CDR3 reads CAIGAGGTGELFF. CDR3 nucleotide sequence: TGTGCCATCGGGGCAGGGGGAACCGGGGAGCTGTTTTTT.

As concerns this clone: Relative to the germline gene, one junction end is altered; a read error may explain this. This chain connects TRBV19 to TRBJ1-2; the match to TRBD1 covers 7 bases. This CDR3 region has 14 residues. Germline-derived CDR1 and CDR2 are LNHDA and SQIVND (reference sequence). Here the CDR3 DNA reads TGTGCCAGTAAAGTAACAGGGGACCCCTATGCCTACACCTTC. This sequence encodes CASKVTGDPYAYTF.